This T cell receptor beta chain was obtained from a study of cytomegalovirus exposure and HLA in healthy donors. The method was immunoSEQ multiplex PCR; TCRdb's version includes in-frame clones alone and lacks a portion of them. The table lists about 200,000 clones, around 86% of them singletons, with 1.5% to 2% in the top ten. Per the germline V gene, CDR1 is MDHEN and CDR2 is SYDVKM. The CDR3 loop spans 17 amino acids. The trim removed 5 bases at V and 3 bases at J, leaving 14 bases unmatched. This receptor was taken from a woman aged 18-29 years in good health and CMV-seropositive. The chain employs TRBV28 and TRBJ2-7; 9 nucleotides agree with TRBD1. Sample: PBMCs. The CDR3 here is CASSLQSYRGHHYEQYF. In DNA, the CDR3 is TGTGCCAGCAGTCTACAATCCTACAGGGGGCACCACTACGAGCAGTACTTC.